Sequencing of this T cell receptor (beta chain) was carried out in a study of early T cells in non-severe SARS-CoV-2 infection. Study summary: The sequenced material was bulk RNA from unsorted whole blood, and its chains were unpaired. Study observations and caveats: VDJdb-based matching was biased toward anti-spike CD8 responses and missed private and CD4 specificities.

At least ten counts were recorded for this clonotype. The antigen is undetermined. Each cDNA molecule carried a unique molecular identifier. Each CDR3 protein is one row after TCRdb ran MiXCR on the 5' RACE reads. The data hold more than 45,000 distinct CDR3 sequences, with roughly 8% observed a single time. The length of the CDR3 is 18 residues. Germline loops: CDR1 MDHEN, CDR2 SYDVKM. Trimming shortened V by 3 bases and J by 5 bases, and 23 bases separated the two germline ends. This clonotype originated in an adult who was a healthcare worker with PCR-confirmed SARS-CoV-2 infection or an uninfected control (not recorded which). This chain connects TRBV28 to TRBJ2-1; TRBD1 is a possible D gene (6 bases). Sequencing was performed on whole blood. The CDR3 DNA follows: TGTGCCAGCAGTTTCCGACGGTCGACAGGCCTCCCTAACAATGAGCAGTTCTTC. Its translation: CASSFRRSTGLPNNEQFF.